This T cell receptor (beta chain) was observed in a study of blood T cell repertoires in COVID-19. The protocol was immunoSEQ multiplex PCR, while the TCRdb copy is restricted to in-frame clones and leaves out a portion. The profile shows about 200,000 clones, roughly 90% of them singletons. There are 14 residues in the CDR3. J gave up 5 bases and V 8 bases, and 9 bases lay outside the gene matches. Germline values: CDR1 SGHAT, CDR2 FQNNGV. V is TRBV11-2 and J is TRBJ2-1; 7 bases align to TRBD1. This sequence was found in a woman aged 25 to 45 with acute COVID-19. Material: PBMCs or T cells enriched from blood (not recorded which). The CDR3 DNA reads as TGTGCCAGCGGTCCGGGACAGTTCGACAATGAGCAGTTCTTC. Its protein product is CASGPGQFDNEQFF. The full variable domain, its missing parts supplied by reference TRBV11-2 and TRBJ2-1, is EAGVAQSPRYKIIEKRQSVAFWCNPISGHATLYWYQQILGQGPKLLIQFQNNGVVDDSQLPKDRFSAERLKGVDSTLKIQPAKLEDSAVYLCASGPGQFDNEQFFGPGTRLTVL.